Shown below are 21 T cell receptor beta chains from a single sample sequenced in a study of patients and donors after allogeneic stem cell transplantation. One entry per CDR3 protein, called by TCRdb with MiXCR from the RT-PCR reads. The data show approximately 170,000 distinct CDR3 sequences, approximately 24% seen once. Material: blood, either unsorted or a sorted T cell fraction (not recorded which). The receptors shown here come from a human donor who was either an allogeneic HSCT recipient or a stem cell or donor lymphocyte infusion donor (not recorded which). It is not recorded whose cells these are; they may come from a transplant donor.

CDR3 bases: TGTGCCAGCTCACCACCGACTAGCGTGACAGATACGCAGTATTTT. Its translation: CASSPPTSVTDTQYF. This chain uses TRBV18 with TRBJ2-3, with 8 nucleotides matching TRBD2. The V gene's germline CDR1 is KGHSH and CDR2 LQKENI. J lost 3 bases, V lost 0 bases, and 2 bases had no gene match. The CDR3 is made up of 15 amino acids.

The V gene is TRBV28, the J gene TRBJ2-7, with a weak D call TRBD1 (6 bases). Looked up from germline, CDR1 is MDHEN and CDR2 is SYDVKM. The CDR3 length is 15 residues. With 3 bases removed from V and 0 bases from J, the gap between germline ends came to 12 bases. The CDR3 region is CASSFGQSPSYEQYF. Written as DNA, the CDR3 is TGTGCCAGCAGTTTTGGACAGAGCCCCTCCTACGAGCAGTACTTC.

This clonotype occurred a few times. CDR3 sequence (DNA): TGCGCCAGCAGCCAAATGGCATACAGAGCTAACTATGGCTACACCTTC. It yields the protein CASSQMAYRANYGYTF. The chain uses TRBV5-1 and TRBJ1-2; the D is unclear. CDR3 length equals 16 residues. The V end was cut by 4 bases, the J end by 0 bases, with 16 bases between. Germline CDR1 is SGHRS and CDR2 is YFSETQ.

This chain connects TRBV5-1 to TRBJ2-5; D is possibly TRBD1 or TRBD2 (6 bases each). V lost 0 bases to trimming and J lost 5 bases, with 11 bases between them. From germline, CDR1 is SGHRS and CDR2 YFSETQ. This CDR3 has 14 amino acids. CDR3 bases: TGCGCCAGCAGCTTGGAAAGGGGGGTGGAGACCCAGTACTTC. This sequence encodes CASSLERGVETQYF.

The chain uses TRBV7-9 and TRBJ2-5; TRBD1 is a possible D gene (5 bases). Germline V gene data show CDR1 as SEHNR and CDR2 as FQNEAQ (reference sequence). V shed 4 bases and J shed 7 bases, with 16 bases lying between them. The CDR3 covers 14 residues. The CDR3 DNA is TGTGCCAGCAGCTCCCAGGGCACTAAGGGGACCCAGTACTTC. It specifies CASSSQGTKGTQYF.

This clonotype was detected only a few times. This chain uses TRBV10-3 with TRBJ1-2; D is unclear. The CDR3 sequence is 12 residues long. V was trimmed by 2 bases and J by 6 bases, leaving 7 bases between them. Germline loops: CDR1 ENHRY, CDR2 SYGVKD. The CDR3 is CAISERSDGYTF. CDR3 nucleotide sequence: TGTGCCATCAGTGAGCGGTCGGATGGCTACACCTTC.

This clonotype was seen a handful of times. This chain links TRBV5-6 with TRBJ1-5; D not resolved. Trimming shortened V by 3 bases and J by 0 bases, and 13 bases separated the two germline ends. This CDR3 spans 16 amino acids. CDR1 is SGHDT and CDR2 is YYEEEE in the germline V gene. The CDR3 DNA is TGTGCCAGCAGCTCCAAGACGTGGTATAGCAATCAGCCCCAGCATTTT. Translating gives CASSSKTWYSNQPQHF.

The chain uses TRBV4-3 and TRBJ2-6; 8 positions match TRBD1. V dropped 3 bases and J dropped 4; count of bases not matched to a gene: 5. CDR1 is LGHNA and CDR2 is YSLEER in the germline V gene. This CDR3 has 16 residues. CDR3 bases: TGCGCCAGCAGCCAGGACAGGGTTTACGGGGCCAACGTCCTGACTTTC. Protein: CASSQDRVYGANVLTF.

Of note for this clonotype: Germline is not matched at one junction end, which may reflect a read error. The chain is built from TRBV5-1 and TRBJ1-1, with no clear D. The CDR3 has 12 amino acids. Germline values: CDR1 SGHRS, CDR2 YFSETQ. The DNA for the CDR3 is TGCGCCAGCATCTTGGGAGACACTGAAGCTTTCTTT. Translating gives CASILGDTEAFF.

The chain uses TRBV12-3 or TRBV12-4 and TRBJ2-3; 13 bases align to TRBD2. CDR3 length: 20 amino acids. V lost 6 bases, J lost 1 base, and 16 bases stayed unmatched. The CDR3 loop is CASSLRWMGLAGSRTDTQYF. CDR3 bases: TGTGCCAGCAGCCTGCGGTGGATGGGACTAGCGGGGTCGCGCACAGATACGCAGTATTTT.

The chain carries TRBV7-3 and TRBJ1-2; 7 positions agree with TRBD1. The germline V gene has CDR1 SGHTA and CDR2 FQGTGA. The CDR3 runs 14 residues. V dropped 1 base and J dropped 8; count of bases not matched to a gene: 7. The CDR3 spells CASSLIGQTGGYTF. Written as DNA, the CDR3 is TGTGCCAGCAGCTTAATTGGCCAGACAGGGGGCTACACCTTC.

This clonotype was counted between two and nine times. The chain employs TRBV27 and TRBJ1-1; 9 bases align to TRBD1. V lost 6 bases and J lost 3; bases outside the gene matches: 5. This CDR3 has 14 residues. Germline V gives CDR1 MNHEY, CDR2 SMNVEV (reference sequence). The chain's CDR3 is CASREDRGDTEAFF. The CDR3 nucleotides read TGTGCCAGCAGAGAGGACAGGGGAGACACTGAAGCTTTCTTT.

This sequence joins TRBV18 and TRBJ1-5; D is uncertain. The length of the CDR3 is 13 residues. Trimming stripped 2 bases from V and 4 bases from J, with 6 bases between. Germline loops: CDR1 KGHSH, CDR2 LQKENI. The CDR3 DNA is TGTGCCAGCTCACCAGCGGAAAATCAGCCCCAGCATTTT. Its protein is CASSPAENQPQHF.

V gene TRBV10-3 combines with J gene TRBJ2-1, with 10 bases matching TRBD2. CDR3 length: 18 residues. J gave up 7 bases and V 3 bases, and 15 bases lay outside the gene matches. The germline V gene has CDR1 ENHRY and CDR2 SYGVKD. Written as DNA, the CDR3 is TGTGCCATCAGTGACCACCTTAAGCGGGGGGGAAGATTGAATGAGCAGTTCTTC. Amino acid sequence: CAISDHLKRGGRLNEQFF.

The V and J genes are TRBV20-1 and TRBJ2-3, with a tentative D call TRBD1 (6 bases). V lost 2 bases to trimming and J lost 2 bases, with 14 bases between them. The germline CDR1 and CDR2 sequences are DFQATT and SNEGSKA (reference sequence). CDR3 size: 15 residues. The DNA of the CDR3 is TGCAGTGCTAGACCAACGACAGGAGCCACAGATACGCAGTATTTT. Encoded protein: CSARPTTGATDTQYF.

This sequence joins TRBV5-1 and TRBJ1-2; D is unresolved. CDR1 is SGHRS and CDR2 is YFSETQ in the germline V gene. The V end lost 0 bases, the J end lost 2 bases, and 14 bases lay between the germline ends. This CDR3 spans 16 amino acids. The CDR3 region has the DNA TGCGCCAGCAGCTTGGTGGTTGGGCACTTCAACTATGGCTACACCTTC. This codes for CASSLVVGHFNYGYTF.

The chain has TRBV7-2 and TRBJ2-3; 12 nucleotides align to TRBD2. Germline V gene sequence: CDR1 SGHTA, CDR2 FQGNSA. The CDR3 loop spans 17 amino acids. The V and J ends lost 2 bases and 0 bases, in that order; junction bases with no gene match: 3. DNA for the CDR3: TGTGCCAGCAGCTTAATCGGGACTAGCGGGAGCACAGATACGCAGTATTTT. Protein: CASSLIGTSGSTDTQYF.

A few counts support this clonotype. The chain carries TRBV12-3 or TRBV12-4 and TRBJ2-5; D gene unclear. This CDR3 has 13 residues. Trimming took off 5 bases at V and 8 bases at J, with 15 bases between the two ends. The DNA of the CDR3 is TGTGCCAGCAGTCCCGGACGGGCAGAAACCCAGTACTTC. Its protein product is CASSPGRAETQYF.

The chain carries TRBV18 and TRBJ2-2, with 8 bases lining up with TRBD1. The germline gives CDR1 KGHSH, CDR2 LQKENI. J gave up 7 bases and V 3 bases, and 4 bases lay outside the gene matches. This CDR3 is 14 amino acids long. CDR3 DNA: TGTGCCAGCTCACCGGGACAGGCCTTCGGGGAGCTGTTTTTT. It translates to CASSPGQAFGELFF.

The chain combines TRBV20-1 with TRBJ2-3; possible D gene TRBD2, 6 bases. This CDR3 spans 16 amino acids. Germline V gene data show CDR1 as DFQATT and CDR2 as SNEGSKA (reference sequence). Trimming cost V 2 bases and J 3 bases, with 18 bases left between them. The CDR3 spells CSARPPGRGLTDTQYF. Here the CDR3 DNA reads TGCAGTGCTAGACCCCCAGGGCGGGGTTTGACAGATACGCAGTATTTT.

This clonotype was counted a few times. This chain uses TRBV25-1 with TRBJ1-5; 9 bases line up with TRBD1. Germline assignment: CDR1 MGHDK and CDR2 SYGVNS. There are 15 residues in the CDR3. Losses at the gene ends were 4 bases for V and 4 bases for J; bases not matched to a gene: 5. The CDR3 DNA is TGTGCCAGCAGTGGACCCGGGACAGGGAATCAGCCCCAGCATTTT. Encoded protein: CASSGPGTGNQPQHF.